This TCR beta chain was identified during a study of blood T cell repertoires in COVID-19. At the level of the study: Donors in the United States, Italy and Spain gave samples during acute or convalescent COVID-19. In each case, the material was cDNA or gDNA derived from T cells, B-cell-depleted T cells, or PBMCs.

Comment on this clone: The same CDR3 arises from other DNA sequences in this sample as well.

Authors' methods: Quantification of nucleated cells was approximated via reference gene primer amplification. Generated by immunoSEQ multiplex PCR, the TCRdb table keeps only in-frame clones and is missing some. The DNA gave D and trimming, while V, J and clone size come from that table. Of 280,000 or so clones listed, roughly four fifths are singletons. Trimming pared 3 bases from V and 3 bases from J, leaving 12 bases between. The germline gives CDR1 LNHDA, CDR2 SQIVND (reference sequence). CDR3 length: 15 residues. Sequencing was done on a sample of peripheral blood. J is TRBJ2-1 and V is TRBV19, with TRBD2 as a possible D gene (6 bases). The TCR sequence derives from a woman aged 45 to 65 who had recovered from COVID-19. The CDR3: CASSMTSGDYNEQFF. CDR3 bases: TGTGCCAGTAGTATGACTAGTGGTGACTACAATGAGCAGTTCTTC.